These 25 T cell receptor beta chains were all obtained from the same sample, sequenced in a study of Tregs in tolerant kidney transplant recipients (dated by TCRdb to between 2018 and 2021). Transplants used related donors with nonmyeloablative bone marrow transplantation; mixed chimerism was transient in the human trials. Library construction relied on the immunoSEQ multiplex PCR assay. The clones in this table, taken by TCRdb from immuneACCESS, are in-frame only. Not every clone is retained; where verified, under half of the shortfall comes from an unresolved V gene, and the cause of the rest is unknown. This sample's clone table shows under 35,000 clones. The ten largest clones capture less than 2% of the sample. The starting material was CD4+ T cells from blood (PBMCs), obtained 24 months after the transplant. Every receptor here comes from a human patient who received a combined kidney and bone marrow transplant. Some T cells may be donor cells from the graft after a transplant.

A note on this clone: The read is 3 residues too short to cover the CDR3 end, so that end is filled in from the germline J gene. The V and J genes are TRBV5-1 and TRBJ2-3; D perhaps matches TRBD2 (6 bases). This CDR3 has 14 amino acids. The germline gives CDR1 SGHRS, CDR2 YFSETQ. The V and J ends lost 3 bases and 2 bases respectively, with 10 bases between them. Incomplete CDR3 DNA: TGCGCCAGCAGCTCTCGGGGGTACACAGATACG. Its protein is CASSSRGYTDT. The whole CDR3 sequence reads CASSSRGYTDTQYF.

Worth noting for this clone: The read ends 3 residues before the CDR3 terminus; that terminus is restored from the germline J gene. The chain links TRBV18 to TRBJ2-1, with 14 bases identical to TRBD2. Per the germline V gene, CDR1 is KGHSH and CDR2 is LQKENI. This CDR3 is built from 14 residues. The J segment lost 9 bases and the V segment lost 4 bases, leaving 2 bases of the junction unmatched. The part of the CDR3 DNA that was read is TGTGCCAGCTCACTGGGACTAGCGGGAGTTGAG. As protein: CASSLGLAGVE. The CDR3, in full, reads CASSLGLAGVEQFF.

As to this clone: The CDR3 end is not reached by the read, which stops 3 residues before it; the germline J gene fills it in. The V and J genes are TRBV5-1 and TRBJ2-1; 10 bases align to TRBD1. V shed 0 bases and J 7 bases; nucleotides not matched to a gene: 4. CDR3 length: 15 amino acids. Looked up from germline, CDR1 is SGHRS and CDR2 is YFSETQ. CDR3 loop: CASSLVRTGGNEQFF. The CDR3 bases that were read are TGCGCCAGCAGCTTGGTTCGGACAGGGGGAAATGAG.

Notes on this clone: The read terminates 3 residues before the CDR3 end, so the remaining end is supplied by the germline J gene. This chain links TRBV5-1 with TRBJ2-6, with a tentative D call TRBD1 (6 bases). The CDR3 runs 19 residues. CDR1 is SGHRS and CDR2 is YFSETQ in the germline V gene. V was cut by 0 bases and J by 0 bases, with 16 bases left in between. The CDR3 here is CASSLGLAGVSSGANVLTF. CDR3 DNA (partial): TGCGCCAGCAGCTTGGGTCTGGCAGGGGTAAGCTCTGGGGCCAACGTC.

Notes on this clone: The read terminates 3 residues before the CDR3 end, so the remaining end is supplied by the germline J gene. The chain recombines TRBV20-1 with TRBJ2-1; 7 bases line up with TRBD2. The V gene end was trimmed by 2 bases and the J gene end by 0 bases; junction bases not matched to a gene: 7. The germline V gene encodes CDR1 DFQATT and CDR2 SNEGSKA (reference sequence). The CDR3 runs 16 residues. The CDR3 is CSARPIAGASYNEQFF. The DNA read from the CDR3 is TGCAGTGCTAGACCTATAGCGGGCGCCTCCTACAATGAG.

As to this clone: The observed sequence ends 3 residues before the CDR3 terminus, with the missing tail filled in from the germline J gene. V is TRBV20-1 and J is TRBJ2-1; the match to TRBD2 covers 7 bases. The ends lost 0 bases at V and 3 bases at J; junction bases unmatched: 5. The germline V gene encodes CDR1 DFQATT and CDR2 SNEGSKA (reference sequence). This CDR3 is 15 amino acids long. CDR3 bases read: TGCAGTGCTAGAGATCGCCTAGCGGACTACAATGAG. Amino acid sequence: CSARDRLADYNE. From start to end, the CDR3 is CSARDRLADYNEQFF.

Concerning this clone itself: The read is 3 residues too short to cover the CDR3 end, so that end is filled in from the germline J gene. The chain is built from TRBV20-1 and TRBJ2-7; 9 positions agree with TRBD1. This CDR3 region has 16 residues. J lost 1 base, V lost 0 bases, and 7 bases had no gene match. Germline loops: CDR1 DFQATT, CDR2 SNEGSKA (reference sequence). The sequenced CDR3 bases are TGCAGTGCTAGAGATCCTAGCGGACAGGGGTCCTACGAG. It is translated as CSARDPSGQGSYE. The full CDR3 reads CSARDPSGQGSYEQYF.

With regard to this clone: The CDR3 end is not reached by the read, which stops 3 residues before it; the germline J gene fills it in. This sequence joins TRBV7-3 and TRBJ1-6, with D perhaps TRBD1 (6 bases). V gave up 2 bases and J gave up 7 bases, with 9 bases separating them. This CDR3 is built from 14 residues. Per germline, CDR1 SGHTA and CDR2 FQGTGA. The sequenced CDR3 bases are TGTGCCAGCAGCTTACAGGGGAACAATTCACCC. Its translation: CASSLQGNNSP. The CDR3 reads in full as CASSLQGNNSPLHF.

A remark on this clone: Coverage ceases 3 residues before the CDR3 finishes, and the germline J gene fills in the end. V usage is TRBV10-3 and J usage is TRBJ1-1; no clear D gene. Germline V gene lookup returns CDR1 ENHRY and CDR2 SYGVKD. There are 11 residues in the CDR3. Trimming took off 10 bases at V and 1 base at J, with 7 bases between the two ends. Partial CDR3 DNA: TGTGCCACAGGATCGAACACTGAA. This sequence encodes CATGSNTE. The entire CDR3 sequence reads CATGSNTEAFF.

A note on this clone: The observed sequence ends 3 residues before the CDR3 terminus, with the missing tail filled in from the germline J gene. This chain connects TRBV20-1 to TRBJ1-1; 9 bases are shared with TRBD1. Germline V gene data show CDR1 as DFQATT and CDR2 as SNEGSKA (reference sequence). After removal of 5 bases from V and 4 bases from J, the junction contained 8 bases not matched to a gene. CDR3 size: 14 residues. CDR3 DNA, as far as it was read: TGCAGTGCTCGTAACAGGGGGCTGAGCACTGAA. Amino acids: CSARNRGLSTE. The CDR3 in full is CSARNRGLSTEAFF.

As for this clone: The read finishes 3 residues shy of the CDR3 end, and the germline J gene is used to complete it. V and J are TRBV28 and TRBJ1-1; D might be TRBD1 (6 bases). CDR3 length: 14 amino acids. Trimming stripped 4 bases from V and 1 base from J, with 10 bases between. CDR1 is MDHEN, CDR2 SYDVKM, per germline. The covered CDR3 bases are TGTGCCAGCAGTTCGGGCAGGGGGAACACTGAA. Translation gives CASSSGRGNTE. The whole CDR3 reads CASSSGRGNTEAFF.

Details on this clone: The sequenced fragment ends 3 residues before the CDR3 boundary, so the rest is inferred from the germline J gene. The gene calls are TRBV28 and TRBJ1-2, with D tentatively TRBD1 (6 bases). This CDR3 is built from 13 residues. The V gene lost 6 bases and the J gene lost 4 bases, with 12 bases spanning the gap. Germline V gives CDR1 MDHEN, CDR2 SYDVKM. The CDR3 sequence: CASSTGKGYGYTF. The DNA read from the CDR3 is TGTGCCAGCAGCACAGGGAAAGGCTATGGC.

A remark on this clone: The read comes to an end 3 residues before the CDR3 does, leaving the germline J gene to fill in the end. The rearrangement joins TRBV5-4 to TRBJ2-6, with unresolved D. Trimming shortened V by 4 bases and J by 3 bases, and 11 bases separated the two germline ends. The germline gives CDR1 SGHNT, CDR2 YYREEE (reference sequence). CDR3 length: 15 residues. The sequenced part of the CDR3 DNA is TGTGCCAGCAGCGTTGACTTGCTTGGGGCCAACGTC. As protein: CASSVDLLGANV. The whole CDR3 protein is CASSVDLLGANVLTF.

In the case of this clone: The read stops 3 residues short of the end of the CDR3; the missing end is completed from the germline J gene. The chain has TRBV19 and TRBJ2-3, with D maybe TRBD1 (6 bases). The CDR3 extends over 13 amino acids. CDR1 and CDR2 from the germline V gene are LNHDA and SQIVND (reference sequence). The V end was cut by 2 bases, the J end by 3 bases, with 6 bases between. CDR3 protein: CASSIQGTDTQYF. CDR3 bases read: TGTGCCAGTAGTATACAGGGGACAGATACG.

The CDR3 region is CSAPPGGTDTQYF. Partial CDR3 DNA: TGCAGTGCCCCACCCGGGGGCACAGATACG. The chain combines TRBV20-1 with TRBJ2-3, with D tentatively TRBD2 (5 bases). The CDR3 goes on 3 residues after the read ends, and that part is filled in from the germline J gene. The germline V gene has CDR1 DFQATT and CDR2 SNEGSKA (reference sequence). The CDR3 has 13 residues. Deletions cut 6 bases from V and 1 base from J, with 11 bases between.

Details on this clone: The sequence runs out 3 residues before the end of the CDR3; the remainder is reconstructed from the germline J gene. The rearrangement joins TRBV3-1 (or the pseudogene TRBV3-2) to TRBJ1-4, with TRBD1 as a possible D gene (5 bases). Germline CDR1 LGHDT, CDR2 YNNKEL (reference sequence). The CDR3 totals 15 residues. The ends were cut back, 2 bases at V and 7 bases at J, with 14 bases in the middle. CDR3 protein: CASSQWGRELEKLFF. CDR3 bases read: TGTGCCAGCAGCCAATGGGGCAGGGAACTTGAAAAA.

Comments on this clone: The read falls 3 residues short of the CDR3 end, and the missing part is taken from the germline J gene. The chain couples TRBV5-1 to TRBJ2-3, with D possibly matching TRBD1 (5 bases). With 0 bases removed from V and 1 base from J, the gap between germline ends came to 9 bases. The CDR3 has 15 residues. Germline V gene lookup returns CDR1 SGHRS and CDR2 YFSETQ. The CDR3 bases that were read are TGCGCCAGCAGCTTGGAAGGGGCAGGCACAGATACG. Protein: CASSLEGAGTDT. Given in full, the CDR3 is CASSLEGAGTDTQYF.

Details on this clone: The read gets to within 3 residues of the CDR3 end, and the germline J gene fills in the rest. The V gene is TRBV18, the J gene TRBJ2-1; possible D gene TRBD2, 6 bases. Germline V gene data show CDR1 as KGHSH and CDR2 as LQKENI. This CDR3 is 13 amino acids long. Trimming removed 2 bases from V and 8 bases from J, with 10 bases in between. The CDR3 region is CASSPRLVDEQFF. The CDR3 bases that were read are TGTGCCAGCTCACCAAGACTAGTGGATGAG.

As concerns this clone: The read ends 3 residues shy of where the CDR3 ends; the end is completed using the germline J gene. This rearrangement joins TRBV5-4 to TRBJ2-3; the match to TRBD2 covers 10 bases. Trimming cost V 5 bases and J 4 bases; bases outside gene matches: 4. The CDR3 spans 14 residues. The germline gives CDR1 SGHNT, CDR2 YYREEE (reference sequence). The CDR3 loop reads CASRLTSGADTQYF. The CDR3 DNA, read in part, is TGTGCCAGCAGACTTACTAGCGGGGCAGATACG. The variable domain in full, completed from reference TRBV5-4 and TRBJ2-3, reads ETGVTQSPTHLIKTRGQQVTLRCSSQSGHNTVSWYQQALGQGPQFIFQYYREEENGRGNFPPRFSGLQFPNYSSELNVNALELDDSALYLCASRLTSGADTQYFGPGTRLTVL.

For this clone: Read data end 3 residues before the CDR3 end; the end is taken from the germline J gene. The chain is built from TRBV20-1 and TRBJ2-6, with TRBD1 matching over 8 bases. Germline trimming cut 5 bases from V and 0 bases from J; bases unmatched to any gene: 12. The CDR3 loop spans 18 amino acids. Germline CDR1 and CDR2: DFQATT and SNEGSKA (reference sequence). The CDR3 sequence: CSAGLPGQVLSGANVLTF. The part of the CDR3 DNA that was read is TGCAGTGCTGGCCTACCGGGACAGGTCCTCTCTGGGGCCAACGTC.

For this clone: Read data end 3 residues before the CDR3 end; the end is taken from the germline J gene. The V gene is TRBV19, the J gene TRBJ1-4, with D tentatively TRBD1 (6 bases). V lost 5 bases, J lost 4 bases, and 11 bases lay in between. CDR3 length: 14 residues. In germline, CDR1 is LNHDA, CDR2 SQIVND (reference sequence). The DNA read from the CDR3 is TGTGCCAGTAGTCCCAGGACAGATAATGAAAAA. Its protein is CASSPRTDNEK. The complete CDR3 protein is CASSPRTDNEKLFF.

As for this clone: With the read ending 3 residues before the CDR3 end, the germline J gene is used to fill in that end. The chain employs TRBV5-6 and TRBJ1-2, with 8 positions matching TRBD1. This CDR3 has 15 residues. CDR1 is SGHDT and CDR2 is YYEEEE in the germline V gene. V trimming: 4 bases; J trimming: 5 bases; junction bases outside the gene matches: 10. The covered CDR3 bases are TGTGCCAGCAGCGATACAGGGGGTTTAAAATATGGC. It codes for CASSDTGGLKYG. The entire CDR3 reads CASSDTGGLKYGYTF. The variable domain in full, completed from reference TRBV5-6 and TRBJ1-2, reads DAGVTQSPTHLIKTRGQQVTLRCSPKSGHDTVSWYQQALGQGPQFIFQYYEEEERQRGNFPDRFSGHQFPNYSSELNVNALLLGDSALYLCASSDTGGLKYGYTFGSGTRLTVV.

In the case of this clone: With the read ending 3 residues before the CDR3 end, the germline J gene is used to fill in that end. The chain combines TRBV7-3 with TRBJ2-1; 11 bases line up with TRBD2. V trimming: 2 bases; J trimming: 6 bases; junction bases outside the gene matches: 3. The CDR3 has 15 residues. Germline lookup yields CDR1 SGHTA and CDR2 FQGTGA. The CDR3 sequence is CASSLFLAGGNEQFF. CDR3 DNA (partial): TGTGCCAGCAGCTTATTTCTAGCGGGAGGCAATGAG.

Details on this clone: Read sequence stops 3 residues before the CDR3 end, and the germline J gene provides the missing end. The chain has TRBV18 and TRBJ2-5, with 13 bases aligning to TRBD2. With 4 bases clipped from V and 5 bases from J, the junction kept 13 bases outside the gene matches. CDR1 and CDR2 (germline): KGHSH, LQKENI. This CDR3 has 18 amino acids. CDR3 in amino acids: CASSHPLAGGIRAETQYF. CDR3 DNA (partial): TGTGCCAGCTCACACCCACTAGCGGGAGGGATCCGGGCTGAGACC.

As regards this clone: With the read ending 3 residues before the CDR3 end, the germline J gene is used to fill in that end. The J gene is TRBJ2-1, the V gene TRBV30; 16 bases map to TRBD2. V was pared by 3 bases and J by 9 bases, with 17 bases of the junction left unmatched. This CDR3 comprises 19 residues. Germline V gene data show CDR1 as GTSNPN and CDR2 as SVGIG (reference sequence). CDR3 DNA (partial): TGTGCCTGGAGACCACCTCCGGGACTAGCGGGAGGGTCTAACGGTGAG. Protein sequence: CAWRPPPGLAGGSNGE. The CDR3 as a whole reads CAWRPPPGLAGGSNGEQFF.